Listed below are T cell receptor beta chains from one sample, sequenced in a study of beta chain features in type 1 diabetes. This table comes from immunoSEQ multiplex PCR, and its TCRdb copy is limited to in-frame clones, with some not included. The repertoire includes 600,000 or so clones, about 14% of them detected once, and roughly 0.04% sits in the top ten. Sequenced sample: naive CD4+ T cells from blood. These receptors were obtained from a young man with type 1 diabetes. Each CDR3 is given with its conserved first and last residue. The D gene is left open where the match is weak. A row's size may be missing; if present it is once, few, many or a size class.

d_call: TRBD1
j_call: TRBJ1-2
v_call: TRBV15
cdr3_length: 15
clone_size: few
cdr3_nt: TGTGCCACCAGCAATGGGAGACAGGGTGGCGTGGGCTACACCTTC
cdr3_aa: CATSNGRQGGVGYTF

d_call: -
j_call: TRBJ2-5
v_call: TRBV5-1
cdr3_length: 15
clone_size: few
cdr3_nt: TGCGCCAGCAGCTTGGAGCCCCGTAGGAAGGAGACCCAGTACTTC
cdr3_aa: CASSLEPRRKETQYF

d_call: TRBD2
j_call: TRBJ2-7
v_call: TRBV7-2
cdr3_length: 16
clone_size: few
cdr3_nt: TGTGCCAGCAGCTTAGAAGTGGCTAGCGGGGGCTACGAGCAGTACTTC
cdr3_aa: CASSLEVASGGYEQYF

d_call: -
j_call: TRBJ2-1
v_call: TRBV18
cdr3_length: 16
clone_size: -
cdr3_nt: TGTGCCAGCTCACCGGACCGAGGGTTAACCTACAATGAGCAGTTCTTC
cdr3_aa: CASSPDRGLTYNEQFF

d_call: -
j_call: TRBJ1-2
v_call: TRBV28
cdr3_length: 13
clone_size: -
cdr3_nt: TGTGCCAGCAGTTTGGGTCGGAACTATGGCTACACCTTC
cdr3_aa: CASSLGRNYGYTF

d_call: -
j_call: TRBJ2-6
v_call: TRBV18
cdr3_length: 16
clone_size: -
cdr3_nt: TGTGCCAGCTCACCAAGGGGGTCCGCTGGGGCCAACGTCCTGACTTTC
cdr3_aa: CASSPRGSAGANVLTF

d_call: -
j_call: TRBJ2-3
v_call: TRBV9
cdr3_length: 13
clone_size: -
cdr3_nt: TGTGCCAGCAGTGCCGATCTTATGTCTACGCAGTATTTT
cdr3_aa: CASSADLMSTQYF

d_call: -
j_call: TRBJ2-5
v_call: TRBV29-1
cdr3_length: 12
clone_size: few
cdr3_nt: TGCAGCGTTGTTCTCAGGGTGGAGACCCAGTACTTC
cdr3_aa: CSVVLRVETQYF

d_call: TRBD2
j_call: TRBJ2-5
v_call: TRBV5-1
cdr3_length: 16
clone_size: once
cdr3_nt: TGCGCCAGCAGCTTGGCCCCCAGCGGGGGGTCAGAGACCCAGTACTTC
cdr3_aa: CASSLAPSGGSETQYF

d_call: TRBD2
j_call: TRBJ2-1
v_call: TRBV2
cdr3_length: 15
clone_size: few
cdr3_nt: TGTGCCAGCAGGACCGGACTAGCGGGGGGCGATGAGCAGTTCTTC
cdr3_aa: CASRTGLAGGDEQFF

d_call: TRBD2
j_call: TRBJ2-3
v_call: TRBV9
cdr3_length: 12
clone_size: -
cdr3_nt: TGTGCCAGCAACAGCGGGATAGATACGCAGTATTTT
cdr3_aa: CASNSGIDTQYF

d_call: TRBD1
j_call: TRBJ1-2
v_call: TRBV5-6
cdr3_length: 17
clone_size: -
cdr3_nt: TGTGCCAGCAGCTTGGATTTACTGCGACAGGGGGCATATGGCTACACCTTC
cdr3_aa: CASSLDLLRQGAYGYTF

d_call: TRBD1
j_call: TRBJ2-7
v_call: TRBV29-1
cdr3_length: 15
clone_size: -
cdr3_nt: TGCAGCGTGGCCTACGGGACAGTTGGATCCTACGAGCAGTACTTC
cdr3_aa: CSVAYGTVGSYEQYF

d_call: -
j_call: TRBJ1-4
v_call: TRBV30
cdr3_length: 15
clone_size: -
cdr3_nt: TGTGCCTGGAGTGTACTGGGGGCAACTAATGAAAAACTGTTTTTT
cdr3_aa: CAWSVLGATNEKLFF

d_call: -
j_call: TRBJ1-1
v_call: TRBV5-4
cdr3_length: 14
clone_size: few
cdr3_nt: TGTGCCAGCAGGGTGACTAGGGGGGACACTGAAGCTTTCTTT
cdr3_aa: CASRVTRGDTEAFF

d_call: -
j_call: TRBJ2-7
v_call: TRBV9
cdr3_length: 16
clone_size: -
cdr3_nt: TGTGCCAGCAGCACTCGTAGATACCGGCACCCGTACGAGCAGTACTTC
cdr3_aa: CASSTRRYRHPYEQYF

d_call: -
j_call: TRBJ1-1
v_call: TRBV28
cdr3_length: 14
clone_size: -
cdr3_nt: TGTGCCAGCAGTTTAGGAGGGAGCTCCACTGAAGCTTTCTTT
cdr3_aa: CASSLGGSSTEAFF

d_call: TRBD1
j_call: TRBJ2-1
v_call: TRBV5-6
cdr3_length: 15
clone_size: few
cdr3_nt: TGTGCCAGCAGCCAGGTGGGACAGTCCTACAATGAGCAGTTCTTC
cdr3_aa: CASSQVGQSYNEQFF

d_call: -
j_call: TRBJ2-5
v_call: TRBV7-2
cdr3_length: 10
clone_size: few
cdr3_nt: TGTGCCAGCAGCTTAGGGACCCAGTACTTC
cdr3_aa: CASSLGTQYF

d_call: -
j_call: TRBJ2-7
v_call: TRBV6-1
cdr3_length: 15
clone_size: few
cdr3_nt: TGTGCCAGCAGTCTATCAGCCCTTGGCCCCTACGAGCAGTACTTC
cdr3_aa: CASSLSALGPYEQYF

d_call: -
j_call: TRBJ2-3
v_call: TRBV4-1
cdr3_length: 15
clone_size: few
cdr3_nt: TGCGCCAGCAGCTTTCGGGACTGGGGCACAGATACGCAGTATTTT
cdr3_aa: CASSFRDWGTDTQYF

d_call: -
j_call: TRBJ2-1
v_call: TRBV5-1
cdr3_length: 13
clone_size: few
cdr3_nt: TGCGCCAGCAGCTTGGATGCCGTGGGTGAGCAGTTCTTC
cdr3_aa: CASSLDAVGEQFF

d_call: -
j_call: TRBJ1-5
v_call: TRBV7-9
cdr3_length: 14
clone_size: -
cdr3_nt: TGTGCCAGCAGCTTTGGACGGGTCAATCAGCCCCAGCATTTT
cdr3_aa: CASSFGRVNQPQHF

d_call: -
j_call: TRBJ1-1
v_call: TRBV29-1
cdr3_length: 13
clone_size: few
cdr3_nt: TGCAGCGTTGGACAGGCGATAGGGGGAAGAGCTTTCTTT
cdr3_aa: CSVGQAIGGRAFF

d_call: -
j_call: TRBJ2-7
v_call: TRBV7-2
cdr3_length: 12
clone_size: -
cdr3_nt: TGTGCCAGCAGCCTCGTCTCCTACGAGCAGTACTTC
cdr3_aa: CASSLVSYEQYF

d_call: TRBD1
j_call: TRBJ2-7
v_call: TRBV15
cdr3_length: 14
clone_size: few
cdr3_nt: TGTGCCACCAGCAGAGATCAGGGGGCGTGGGAGCAGTACTTC
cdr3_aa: CATSRDQGAWEQYF

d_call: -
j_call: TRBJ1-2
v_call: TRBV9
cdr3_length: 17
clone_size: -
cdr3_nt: TGTGCCAGCAGCGTAGACCCCCGCGGGGGAGGTAACTATGGCTACACCTTC
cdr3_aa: CASSVDPRGGGNYGYTF

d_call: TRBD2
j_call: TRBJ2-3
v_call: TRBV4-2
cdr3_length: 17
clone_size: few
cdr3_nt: TGTGCCAGCAGCCAGGGAGGCGGGAGGGCCGTCACAGATACGCAGTATTTT
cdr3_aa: CASSQGGGRAVTDTQYF

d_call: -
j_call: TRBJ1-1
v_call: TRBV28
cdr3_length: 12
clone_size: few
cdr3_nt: TGTGCCAGCGAAGGCGGCCGGACTGAAGCTTTCTTT
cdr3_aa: CASEGGRTEAFF

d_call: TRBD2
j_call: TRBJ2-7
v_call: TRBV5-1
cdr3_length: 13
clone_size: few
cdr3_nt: TGCGCCAGCAGCTTGACTAGCGGATACGAGCAGTACTTC
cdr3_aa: CASSLTSGYEQYF

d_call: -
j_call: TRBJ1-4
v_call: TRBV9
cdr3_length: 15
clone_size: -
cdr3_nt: TGTGCCAGCAGCCCTCGGACGGCAACTAATGAAAAACTGTTTTTT
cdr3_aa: CASSPRTATNEKLFF

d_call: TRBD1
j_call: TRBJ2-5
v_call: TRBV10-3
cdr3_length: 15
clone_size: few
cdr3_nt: TGTGCCATCAGTGAGTCTCCAACAGGGGAAGAGACCCAGTACTTC
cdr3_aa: CAISESPTGEETQYF

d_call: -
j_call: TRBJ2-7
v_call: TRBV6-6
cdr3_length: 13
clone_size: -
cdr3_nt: TGTGCCAGCAGTTACGACCAATACTACGAGCAGTACTTC
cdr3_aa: CASSYDQYYEQYF

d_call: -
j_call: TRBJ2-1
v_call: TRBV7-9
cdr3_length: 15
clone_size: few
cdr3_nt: TGTGCCAGCAGCTTGGGTCAGGGAGGATACAATGAGCAGTTCTTC
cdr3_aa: CASSLGQGGYNEQFF

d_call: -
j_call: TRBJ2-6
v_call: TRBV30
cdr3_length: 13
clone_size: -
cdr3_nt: TGTGCGAGGGGGATCGCTGGGGCCAACGTCCTGACTTTC
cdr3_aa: CARGIAGANVLTF

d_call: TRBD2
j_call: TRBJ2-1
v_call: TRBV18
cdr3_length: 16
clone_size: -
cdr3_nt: TGTGCCAGCTCACCACCGAATCTAGCGGGGAAAGATGAGCAGTTCTTC
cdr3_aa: CASSPPNLAGKDEQFF

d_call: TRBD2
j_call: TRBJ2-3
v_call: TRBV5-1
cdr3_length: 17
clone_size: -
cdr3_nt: TGCGCCAGCAGCTTAATCGGACTAGCGGATTACACAGATACGCAGTATTTT
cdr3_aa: CASSLIGLADYTDTQYF

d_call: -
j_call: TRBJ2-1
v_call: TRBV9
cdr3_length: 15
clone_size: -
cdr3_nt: TGTGCCAGCAGCGTAGGAGGCGGGGCCACAGGGGAGCAGTTCTTC
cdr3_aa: CASSVGGGATGEQFF

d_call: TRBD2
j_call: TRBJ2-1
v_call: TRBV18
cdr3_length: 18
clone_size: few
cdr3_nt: TGTGCCAGCTCACCTCGGCAGGGAGGGTCGCAAGGGGTCAATGAGCAGTTCTTC
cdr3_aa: CASSPRQGGSQGVNEQFF

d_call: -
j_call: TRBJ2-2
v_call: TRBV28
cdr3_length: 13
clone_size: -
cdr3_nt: TGTGCCAGCAGTTCTGTAGGCACCGGGGAGCTGTTTTTT
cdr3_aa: CASSSVGTGELFF

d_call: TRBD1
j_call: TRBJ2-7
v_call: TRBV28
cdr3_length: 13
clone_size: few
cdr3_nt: TGTGCCACCCTGGGACAGGGGATTAATGAGCAGTACTTC
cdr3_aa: CATLGQGINEQYF

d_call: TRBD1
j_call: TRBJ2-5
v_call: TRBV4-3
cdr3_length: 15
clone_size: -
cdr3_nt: TGCGCCAGCAGCCAAGACCTTGACAGGGGAGAGACCCAGTACTTC
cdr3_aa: CASSQDLDRGETQYF

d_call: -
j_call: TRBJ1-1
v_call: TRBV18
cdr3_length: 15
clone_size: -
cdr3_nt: TGTGCCAGCTCACGGACGGCAGGCGCGAACACTGAAGCTTTCTTT
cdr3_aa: CASSRTAGANTEAFF

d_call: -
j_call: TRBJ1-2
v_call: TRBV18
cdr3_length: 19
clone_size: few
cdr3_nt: TGTGCCAGCTCACCTTTTGTTATGGGGCCTTCGGCCCGTAACTATGGCTACACCTTC
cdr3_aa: CASSPFVMGPSARNYGYTF

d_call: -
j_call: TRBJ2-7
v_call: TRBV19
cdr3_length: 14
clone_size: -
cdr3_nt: TGTGCCAGTAGTACCCAGCGGCTTCCCTACGAGCAGTACTTC
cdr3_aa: CASSTQRLPYEQYF

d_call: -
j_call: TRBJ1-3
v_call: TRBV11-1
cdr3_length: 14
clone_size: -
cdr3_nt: TGTGCCAGCAGCTCGGGACATACTGGAAACACCATATATTTT
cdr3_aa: CASSSGHTGNTIYF

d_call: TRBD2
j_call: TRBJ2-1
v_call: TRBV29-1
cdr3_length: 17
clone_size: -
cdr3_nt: TGCAGCGTTGACGCCGACGGACTAGCGGGGGCATACAATGAGCAGTTCTTC
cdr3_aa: CSVDADGLAGAYNEQFF

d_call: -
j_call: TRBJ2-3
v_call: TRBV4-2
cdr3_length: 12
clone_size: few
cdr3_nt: TGTGCCAGCAGCCTCGGGACAGATACGCAGTATTTT
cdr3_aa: CASSLGTDTQYF

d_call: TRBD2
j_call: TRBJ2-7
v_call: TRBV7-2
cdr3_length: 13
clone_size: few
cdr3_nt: TGTGCCAGCAGCTTAGCGGGGAGGGTCGAGCAGTACTTC
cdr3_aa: CASSLAGRVEQYF

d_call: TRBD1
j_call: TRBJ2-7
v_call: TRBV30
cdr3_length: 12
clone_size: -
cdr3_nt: TGTGCCTGGGACAGGGTACCCGGCGAGCAGTACTTC
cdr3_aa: CAWDRVPGEQYF

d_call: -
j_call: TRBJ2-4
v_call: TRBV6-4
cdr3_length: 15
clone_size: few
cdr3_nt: TGTGCCAGCAGTGAGTCTTATGGTGGGGAAAACATTCAGTACTTC
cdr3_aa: CASSESYGGENIQYF

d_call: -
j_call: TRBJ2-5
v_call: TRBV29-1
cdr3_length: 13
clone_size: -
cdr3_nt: TGCAGCGTTGGACAGCAGCTCCAAGAGACCCAGTACTTC
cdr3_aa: CSVGQQLQETQYF

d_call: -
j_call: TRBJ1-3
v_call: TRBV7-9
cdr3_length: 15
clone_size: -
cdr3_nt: TGTGCCAGCAGCCTGTTCCAGAACACTGGAAACACCATATATTTT
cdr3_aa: CASSLFQNTGNTIYF

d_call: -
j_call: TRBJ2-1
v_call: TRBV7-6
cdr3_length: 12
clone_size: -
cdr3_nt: TGTGCCAGCAGCTTAGCAGCGACTGGGCAGTTCTTC
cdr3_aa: CASSLAATGQFF